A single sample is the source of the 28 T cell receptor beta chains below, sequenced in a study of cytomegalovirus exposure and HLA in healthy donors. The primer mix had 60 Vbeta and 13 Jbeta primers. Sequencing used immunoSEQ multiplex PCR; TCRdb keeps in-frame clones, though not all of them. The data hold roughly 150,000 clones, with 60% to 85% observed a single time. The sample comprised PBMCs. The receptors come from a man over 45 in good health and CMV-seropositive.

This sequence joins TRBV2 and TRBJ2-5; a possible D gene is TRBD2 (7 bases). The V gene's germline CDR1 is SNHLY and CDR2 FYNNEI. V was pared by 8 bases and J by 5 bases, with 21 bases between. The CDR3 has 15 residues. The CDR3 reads CASGGGLAPFETQYF. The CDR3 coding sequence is TGTGCCAGCGGGGGGGGGCTAGCGCCCTTCGAGACCCAGTACTTC.

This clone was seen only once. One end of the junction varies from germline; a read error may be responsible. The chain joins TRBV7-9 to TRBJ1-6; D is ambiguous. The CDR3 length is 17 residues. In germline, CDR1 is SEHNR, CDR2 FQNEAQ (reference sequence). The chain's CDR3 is CASSLGQGGGGRSPLHF. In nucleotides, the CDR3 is TGTGCTAGCAGCTTAGGCCAAGGAGGTGGAGGTAGATCACCCCTCCACTTT. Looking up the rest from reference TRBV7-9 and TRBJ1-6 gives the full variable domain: DTGVSQNPRHKITKRGQNVTFRCDPISEHNRLYWYRQTLGQGPEFLTYFQNEAQLEKSRLLSDRFSAERPKGSFSTLEIQRTEQGDSAMYLCASSLGQGGGGRSPLHFGNGTRLTVT.

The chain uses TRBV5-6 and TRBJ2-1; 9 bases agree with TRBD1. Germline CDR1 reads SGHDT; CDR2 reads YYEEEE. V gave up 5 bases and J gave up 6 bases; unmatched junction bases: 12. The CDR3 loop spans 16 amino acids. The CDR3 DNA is TGTGCCAGCAGACAGGACGGGACAGGGAGAAGCAATGAGCAGTTCTTC. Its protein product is CASRQDGTGRSNEQFF.

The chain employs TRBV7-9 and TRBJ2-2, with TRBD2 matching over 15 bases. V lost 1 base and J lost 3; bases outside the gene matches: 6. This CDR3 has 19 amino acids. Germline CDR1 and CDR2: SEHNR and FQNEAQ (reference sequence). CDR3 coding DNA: TGTGCCAGCAGCTTAGGGACTAGCGGGGGGGCCGCGGACACCGGGGAGCTGTTTTTT. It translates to CASSLGTSGGAADTGELFF.

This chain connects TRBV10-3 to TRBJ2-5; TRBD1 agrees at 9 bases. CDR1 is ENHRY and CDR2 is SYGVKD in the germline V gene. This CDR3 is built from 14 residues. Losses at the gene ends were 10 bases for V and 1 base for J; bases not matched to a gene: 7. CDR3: CATRSDRGQETQYF. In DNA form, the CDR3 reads TGTGCCACCCGATCGGACAGGGGCCAAGAGACCCAGTACTTC.

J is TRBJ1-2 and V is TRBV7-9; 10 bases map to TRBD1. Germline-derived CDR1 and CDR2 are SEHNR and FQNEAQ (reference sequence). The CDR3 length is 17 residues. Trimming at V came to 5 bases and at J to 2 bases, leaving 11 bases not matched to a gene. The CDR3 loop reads CASSPGTGASANYGYTF. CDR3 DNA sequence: TGTGCCAGCAGCCCCGGGACAGGGGCGTCGGCAAACTATGGCTACACCTTC.

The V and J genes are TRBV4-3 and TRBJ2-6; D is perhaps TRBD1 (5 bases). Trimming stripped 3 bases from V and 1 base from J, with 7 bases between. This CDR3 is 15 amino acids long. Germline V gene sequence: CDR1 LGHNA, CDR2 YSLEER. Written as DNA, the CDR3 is TGCGCCAGCAGCCAGCAGGGTTCTGGGGCCAACGTCCTGACTTTC. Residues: CASSQQGSGANVLTF.

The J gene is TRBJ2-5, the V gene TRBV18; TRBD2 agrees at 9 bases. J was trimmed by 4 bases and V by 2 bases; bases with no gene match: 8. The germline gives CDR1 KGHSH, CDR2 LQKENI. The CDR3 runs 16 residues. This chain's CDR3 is CASSPSGLAVGETQYF. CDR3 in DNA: TGTGCCAGCTCACCATCGGGACTAGCTGTAGGAGAGACCCAGTACTTC.

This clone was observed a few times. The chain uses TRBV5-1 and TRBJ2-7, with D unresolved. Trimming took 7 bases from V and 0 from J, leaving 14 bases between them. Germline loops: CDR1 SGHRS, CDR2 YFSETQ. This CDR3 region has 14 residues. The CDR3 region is CASGKTAGSYEQYF. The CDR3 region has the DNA TGCGCCAGCGGCAAGACCGCAGGCTCCTACGAGCAGTACTTC.

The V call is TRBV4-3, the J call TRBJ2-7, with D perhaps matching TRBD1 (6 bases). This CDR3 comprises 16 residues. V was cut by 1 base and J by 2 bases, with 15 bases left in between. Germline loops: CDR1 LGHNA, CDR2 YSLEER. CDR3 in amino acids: CASSQGFDRSTYEQYF. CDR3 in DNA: TGCGCCAGCAGCCAAGGGTTCGACAGGAGCACCTACGAGCAGTACTTC.

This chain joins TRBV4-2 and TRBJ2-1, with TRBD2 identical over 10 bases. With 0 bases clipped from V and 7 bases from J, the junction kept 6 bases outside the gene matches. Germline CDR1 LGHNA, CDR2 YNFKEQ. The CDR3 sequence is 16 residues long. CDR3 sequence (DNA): TGTGCCAGCAGCCAAGAAAAGCTAGCGGGGGTGAATGAGCAGTTCTTC. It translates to CASSQEKLAGVNEQFF.

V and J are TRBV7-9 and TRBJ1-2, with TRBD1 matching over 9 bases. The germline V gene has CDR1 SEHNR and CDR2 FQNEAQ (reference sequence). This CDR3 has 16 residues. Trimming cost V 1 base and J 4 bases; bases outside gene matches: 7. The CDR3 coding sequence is TGTGCCAGCAGCTTAGATTCGGGACAGGGAATCTATGGCTACACCTTC. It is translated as CASSLDSGQGIYGYTF. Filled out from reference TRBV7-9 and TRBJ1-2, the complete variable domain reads DTGVSQNPRHKITKRGQNVTFRCDPISEHNRLYWYRQTLGQGPEFLTYFQNEAQLEKSRLLSDRFSAERPKGSFSTLEIQRTEQGDSAMYLCASSLDSGQGIYGYTFGSGTRLTVV.

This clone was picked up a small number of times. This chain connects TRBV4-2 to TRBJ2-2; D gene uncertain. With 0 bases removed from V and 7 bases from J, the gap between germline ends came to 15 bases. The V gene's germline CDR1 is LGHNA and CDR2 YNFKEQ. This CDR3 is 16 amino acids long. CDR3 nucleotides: TGTGCCAGCAGCCAAGATTTCGGCAGGCTAATCGGGGAGCTGTTTTTT. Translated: CASSQDFGRLIGELFF.

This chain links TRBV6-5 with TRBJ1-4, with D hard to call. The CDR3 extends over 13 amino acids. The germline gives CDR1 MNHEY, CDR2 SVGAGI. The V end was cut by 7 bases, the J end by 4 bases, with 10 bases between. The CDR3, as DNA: TGTGCCAGCACGATGGCGGGTAATGAAAAACTGTTTTTT. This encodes CASTMAGNEKLFF.

The CDR3 reads CASSLGATGMTGRVTEAFF. In nucleotides, the CDR3 is TGCGCCAGCAGCTTGGGCGCGACAGGAATGACAGGGAGAGTCACTGAAGCTTTCTTT. V gene TRBV5-1 combines with J gene TRBJ1-1; TRBD1 aligns across 7 bases. The CDR3 covers 19 residues. CDR1 is SGHRS and CDR2 is YFSETQ in the germline V gene. V lost 0 bases and J lost 4; bases outside the gene matches: 18.

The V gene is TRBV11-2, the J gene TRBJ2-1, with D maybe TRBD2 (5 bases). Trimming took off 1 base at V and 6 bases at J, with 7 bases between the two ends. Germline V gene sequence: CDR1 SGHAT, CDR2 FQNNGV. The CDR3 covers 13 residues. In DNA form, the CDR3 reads TGTGCCAGCAGCTTAGGGCTAGCCAATGAGCAGTTCTTC. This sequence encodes CASSLGLANEQFF.

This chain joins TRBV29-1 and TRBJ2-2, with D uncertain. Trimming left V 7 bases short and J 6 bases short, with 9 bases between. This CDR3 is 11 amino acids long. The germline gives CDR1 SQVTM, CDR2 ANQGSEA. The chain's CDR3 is CSASRAGELFF. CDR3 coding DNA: TGCAGCGCTTCCCGGGCCGGGGAGCTGTTTTTT.

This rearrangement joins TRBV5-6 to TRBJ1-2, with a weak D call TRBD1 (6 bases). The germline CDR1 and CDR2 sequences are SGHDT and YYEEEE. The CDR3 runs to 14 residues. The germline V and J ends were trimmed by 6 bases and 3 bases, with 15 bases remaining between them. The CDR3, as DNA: TGTGCCAGCAAAGACAGGTTTATGCACTATGGCTACACCTTC. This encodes CASKDRFMHYGYTF.

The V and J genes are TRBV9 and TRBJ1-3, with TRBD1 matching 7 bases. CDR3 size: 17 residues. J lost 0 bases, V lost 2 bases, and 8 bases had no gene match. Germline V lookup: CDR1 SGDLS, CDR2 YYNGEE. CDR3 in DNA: TGTGCCAGCAGCGTGGGGGAAGGGGGCAACTCTGGAAACACCATATATTTT. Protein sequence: CASSVGEGGNSGNTIYF. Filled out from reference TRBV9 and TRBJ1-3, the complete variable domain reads DSGVTQTPKHLITATGQRVTLRCSPRSGDLSVYWYQQSLDQGLQFLIQYYNGEERAKGNILERFSAQQFPDLHSELNLSSLELGDSALYFCASSVGEGGNSGNTIYFGEGSWLTVV.

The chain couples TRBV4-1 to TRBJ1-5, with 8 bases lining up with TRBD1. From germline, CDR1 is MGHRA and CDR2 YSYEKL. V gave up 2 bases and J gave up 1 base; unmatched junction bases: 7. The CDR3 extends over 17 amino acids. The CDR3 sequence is CASSQYTGGKSNQPQHF. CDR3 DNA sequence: TGCGCCAGCAGCCAATATACAGGGGGTAAGAGCAATCAGCCCCAGCATTTT.

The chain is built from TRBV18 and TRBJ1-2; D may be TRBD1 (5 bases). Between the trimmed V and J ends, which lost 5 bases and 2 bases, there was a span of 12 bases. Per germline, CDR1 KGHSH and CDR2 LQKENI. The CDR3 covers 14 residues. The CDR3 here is CASSSDTLNYGYTF. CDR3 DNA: TGTGCCAGCTCATCGGACACACTGAACTATGGCTACACCTTC.

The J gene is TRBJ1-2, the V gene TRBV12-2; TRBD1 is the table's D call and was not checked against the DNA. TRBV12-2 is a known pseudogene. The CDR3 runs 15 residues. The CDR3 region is CASRLGGQVPYGYTF. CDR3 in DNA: TGTGCAAGTCGCTTAGGGGGACAGGTACCTTATGGCTACACCTTC.

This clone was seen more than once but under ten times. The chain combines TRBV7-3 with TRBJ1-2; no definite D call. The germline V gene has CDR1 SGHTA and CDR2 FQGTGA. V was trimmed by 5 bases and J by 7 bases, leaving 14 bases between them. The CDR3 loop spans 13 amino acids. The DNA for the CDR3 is TGTGCCAGCAGCCCGGCGGGGTCGGCTGGCTACACCTTC. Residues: CASSPAGSAGYTF.

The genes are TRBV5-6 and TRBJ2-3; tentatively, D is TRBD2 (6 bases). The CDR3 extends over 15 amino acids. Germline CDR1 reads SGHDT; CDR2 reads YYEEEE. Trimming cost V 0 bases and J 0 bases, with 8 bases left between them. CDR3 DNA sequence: TGTGCCAGCAGCTTGGCGGCGGGGAGCACAGATACGCAGTATTTT. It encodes CASSLAAGSTDTQYF. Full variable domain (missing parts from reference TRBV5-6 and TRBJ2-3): DAGVTQSPTHLIKTRGQQVTLRCSPKSGHDTVSWYQQALGQGPQFIFQYYEEEERQRGNFPDRFSGHQFPNYSSELNVNALLLGDSALYLCASSLAAGSTDTQYFGPGTRLTVL.

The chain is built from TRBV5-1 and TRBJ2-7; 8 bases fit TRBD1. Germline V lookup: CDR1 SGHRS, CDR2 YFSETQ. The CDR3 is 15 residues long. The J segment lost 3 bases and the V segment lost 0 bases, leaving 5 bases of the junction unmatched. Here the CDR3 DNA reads TGCGCCAGCAGCTTGGCAGGGGGCCATGGCTACGAGCAGTACTTC. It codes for CASSLAGGHGYEQYF.

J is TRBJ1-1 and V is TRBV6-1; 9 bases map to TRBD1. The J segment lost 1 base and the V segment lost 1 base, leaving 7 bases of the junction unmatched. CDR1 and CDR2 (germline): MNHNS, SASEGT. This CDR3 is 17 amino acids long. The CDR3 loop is CASSEDRGRPPNTEAFF. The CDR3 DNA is TGTGCCAGCAGTGAAGACAGGGGGCGCCCCCCGAACACTGAAGCTTTCTTT.

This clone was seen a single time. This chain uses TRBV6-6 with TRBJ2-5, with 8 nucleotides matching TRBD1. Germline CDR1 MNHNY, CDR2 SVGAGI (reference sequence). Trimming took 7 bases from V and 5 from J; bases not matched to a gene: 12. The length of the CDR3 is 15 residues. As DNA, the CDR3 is TGTGCCAGCACCCCCCGACAGGGGAGGATGGAGACCCAGTACTTC. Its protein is CASTPRQGRMETQYF.

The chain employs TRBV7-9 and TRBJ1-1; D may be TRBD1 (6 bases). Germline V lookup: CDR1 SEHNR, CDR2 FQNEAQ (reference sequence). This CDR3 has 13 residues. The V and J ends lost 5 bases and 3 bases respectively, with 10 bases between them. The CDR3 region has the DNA TGTGCCAGCAGCCAGGGGAGGGACACTGAAGCTTTCTTT. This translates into CASSQGRDTEAFF.